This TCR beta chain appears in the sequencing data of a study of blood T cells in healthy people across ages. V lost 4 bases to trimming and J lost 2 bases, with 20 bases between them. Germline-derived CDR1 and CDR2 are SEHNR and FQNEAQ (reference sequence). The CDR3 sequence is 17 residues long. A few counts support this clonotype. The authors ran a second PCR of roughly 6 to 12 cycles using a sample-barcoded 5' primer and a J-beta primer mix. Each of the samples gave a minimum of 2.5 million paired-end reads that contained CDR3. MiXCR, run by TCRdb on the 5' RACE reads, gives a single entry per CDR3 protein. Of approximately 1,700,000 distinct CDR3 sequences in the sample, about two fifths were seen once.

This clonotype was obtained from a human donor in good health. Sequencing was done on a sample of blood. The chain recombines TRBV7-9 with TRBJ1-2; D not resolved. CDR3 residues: CASSYRGWGRENYGYTF. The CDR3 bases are TGTGCCAGCAGCTACCGTGGATGGGGTAGGGAGAACTATGGCTACACCTTC.